Listed here are 26 T cell receptor beta chains from one sample, sequenced in a study of T cells in localized non-small cell lung cancer. TCRdb keeps only in-frame clones here, not all; method: immunoSEQ multiplex PCR. The sample lists about 2,300 clones; more than 30% were seen once. This sample comprised normal lung tissue next to the tumor, obtained before any cancer treatment. These receptors all stem from a man aged 35 to 69 with stage II lung adenocarcinoma.

The chain is built from TRBV28 and TRBJ1-3, with D possibly matching TRBD1 (6 bases). The CDR3 length is 15 residues. Deletions cut 5 bases from V and 3 bases from J, with 14 bases between. Per germline, CDR1 MDHEN and CDR2 SYDVKM. The CDR3 here is CASSRPQGFGNTIYF. The CDR3 nucleotides read TGTGCCAGCAGTCGGCCACAGGGTTTTGGAAACACCATATATTTT. Full variable domain (remainder filled in from reference TRBV28 and TRBJ1-3): DVKVTQSSRYLVKRTGEKVFLECVQDMDHENMFWYRQDPGLGLRLIYFSYDVKMKEKGDIPEGYSVSREKKERFSLILESASTNQTSMYLCASSRPQGFGNTIYFGEGSWLTVV.

The chain carries TRBV18 and TRBJ2-5, with TRBD1 as a possible D gene (5 bases). Looked up from germline, CDR1 is KGHSH and CDR2 is LQKENI. V was trimmed by 6 bases and J by 4 bases, leaving 12 bases between them. The CDR3 contains 13 residues. The CDR3 region has the DNA TGTGCCAGCTCCCAAGGGGTGCTAGAGACCCAGTACTTC. Protein sequence: CASSQGVLETQYF.

This clone was seen only once. The chain is built from TRBV28 and TRBJ2-4; 7 positions agree with TRBD2. The J segment lost 5 bases and the V segment lost 6 bases, leaving 4 bases of the junction unmatched. Germline assignment: CDR1 MDHEN and CDR2 SYDVKM. The CDR3 runs 13 residues. The CDR3 protein is CASRLGGQNIQYF. CDR3 in DNA: TGTGCCAGCAGGCTGGGAGGGCAAAACATTCAGTACTTC.

This clone appeared once. Here the CDR3 DNA reads TGTGCCAGCAGCTTTAGCGGGGCTAGCTCTTACGAGCAGTACTTC. This sequence encodes CASSFSGASSYEQYF. V and J are TRBV11-3 and TRBJ2-7; 8 bases align to TRBD2. This CDR3 contains 15 residues. J gave up 4 bases and V 3 bases, and 8 bases lay outside the gene matches. Germline V lookup: CDR1 SGHNT, CDR2 YENEEA.

The chain uses TRBV19 and TRBJ2-1; 10 positions agree with TRBD2. This CDR3 contains 14 residues. Germline lookup yields CDR1 LNHDA and CDR2 SQIVND (reference sequence). CDR3 sequence reads: CAAGSGGAHNEQFF. The DNA of the CDR3 is TGTGCAGCCGGAAGCGGGGGGGCGCACAATGAGCAGTTCTTC.

The gene calls are TRBV28 and TRBJ1-2, with D unresolved. The germline V gene has CDR1 MDHEN and CDR2 SYDVKM. With 4 bases removed from V and 8 bases from J, the gap between germline ends came to 17 bases. The CDR3 covers 14 residues. CDR3: CASSYTDSSFGYTF. CDR3 in DNA: TGTGCCAGCAGTTACACCGACTCGAGTTTCGGCTACACCTTC.

This clone is deemed medium-sized. The chain links TRBV11-3 to TRBJ2-7; 10 positions agree with TRBD1. Trimming removed 5 bases from V and 3 bases from J; junction bases left unmatched: 10. Germline-derived CDR1 and CDR2 are SGHNT and YENEEA. The CDR3 loop spans 16 amino acids. The CDR3 sequence: CASSLQTGGGIYEQYF. The CDR3 DNA follows: TGTGCCAGCAGCCTACAGACAGGGGGCGGTATCTACGAGCAGTACTTC.

Only a few counts were recorded for this clone. The chain has TRBV6-7 and TRBJ2-5; 9 bases are shared with TRBD1. TRBV6-7 is noted as an ORF with a role that remains uncertain. Germline trimming cut 5 bases from V and 5 bases from J; bases unmatched to any gene: 3. This CDR3 is built from 13 residues. The CDR3 DNA reads as TGTGCCAGCAGTCCCGGGACAGGGGAGACCCAGTACTTC. It specifies CASSPGTGETQYF.

In its sample, this clone was seen a few times. This rearrangement joins TRBV9 to TRBJ2-1; D possibly corresponds to TRBD2 (6 bases). Between the trimmed V and J ends, which lost 5 bases and 7 bases, there was a span of 16 bases. This CDR3 is built from 14 residues. The germline CDR1 and CDR2 sequences are SGDLS and YYNGEE. The chain's CDR3 is CASSPPTRWNEQFF. CDR3 nucleotides: TGTGCCAGCAGTCCACCGACTAGGTGGAATGAGCAGTTCTTC.

In this sample, this clone turned up a few times. The chain carries TRBV9 and TRBJ1-5, with TRBD1 as a possible D gene (5 bases). V was cut by 5 bases and J by 2 bases, with 14 bases left in between. The CDR3 contains 15 residues. CDR1 SGDLS and CDR2 YYNGEE come from the germline V gene. CDR3 DNA sequence: TGTGCCAGCAGTTCTAGGGGATTGGGCAATCAGCCCCAGCATTTT. This codes for CASSSRGLGNQPQHF.

V is TRBV19 and J is TRBJ2-1, with 7 bases matching TRBD1. The length of the CDR3 is 11 residues. Per germline, CDR1 LNHDA and CDR2 SQIVND (reference sequence). V dropped 6 bases and J dropped 10; count of bases not matched to a gene: 3. The CDR3 loop reads CASSLDREQFF. As DNA, the CDR3 is TGTGCCAGTAGCCTGGACAGGGAGCAGTTCTTC.

This clone was observed a few times. The rearrangement links TRBV30 to TRBJ2-3; TRBD1 or TRBD2 may be the D gene (5 bases each). Germline values: CDR1 GTSNPN, CDR2 SVGIG (reference sequence). Trimming stripped 8 bases from V and 2 bases from J, with 26 bases between. The CDR3 covers 17 residues. The CDR3 is CAGGRGRALPSTDTQYF. The DNA for the CDR3 is TGTGCCGGGGGTAGGGGAAGGGCTCTTCCTTCCACAGATACGCAGTATTTT.

The chain couples TRBV29-1 to TRBJ2-7; TRBD2 might be the D (5 bases). Trimming shortened V by 3 bases and J by 2 bases, and 11 bases separated the two germline ends. The CDR3 is made up of 13 amino acids. Germline V gene lookup returns CDR1 SQVTM and CDR2 ANQGSEA. CDR3 region: CSVDQDGTYEQYF. CDR3 in DNA: TGCAGCGTTGATCAGGACGGGACCTACGAGCAGTACTTC.

This clone was detected only a few times. An end of the junction differs from the germline gene, which may be a read error. This chain joins TRBV6-8 and TRBJ2-3, with D perhaps assigned TRBD1 or TRBD2 (5 bases each). This CDR3 comprises 16 residues. Germline V gives CDR1 MNHGY, CDR2 SAAAGT. CDR3 protein: CASSYSTGGGADMQYF. As DNA, the CDR3 is TGTGCCAGCAGTTACTCGACTGGGGGTGGGGCAGATATGCAGTATTTT.

The V gene is TRBV18, the J gene TRBJ1-5; D is possibly TRBD1 (5 bases). V was pared by 2 bases and J by 1 base, with 9 bases between. Germline CDR1 is KGHSH and CDR2 is LQKENI. CDR3 length: 15 amino acids. This CDR3 reads CASSPAGTSNQPQHF. For the CDR3, the DNA is TGTGCCAGCTCACCAGCGGGGACGAGCAATCAGCCCCAGCATTTT.

The rearrangement joins TRBV18 to TRBJ1-4, with D unresolved. Germline CDR1 KGHSH, CDR2 LQKENI. Trimming cost V 6 bases and J 14 bases, with 16 bases left between them. The CDR3 totals 12 residues. This chain's CDR3 is CASSLSTALLFF. CDR3 nucleotide sequence: TGTGCCAGCTCCCTATCCACCGCGCTCCTGTTTTTT.

The rearrangement links TRBV28 to TRBJ1-2; perhaps TRBD1 as D (5 bases). CDR1 is MDHEN and CDR2 is SYDVKM in the germline V gene. Trimming took 3 bases from V and 6 from J, leaving 17 bases between them. This CDR3 comprises 15 residues. The CDR3 sequence is CASSFAPGHIDGYTF. The CDR3 DNA is TGTGCCAGCAGTTTCGCCCCCGGACATATTGATGGCTACACCTTC.

This clone has a handful of counts. V usage is TRBV25-1 and J usage is TRBJ2-7; the D gene is possibly TRBD2 (5 bases). V lost 3 bases to trimming and J lost 2 bases, with 14 bases between them. The germline V gene has CDR1 MGHDK and CDR2 SYGVNS. The CDR3 runs to 15 residues. The CDR3 spells CASSDTGILTYEQYF. Written as DNA, the CDR3 is TGTGCCAGCAGTGATACGGGGATACTGACCTACGAGCAGTACTTC.

The V gene is TRBV29-1, the J gene TRBJ1-3; D is ambiguous. Germline loops: CDR1 SQVTM, CDR2 ANQGSEA. The CDR3 sequence is 13 residues long. The germline V and J ends were trimmed by 6 bases and 0 bases, with 9 bases remaining between them. The CDR3 nucleotides read TGCAGCGTCACCGCCTCCTCTGGAAACACCATATATTTT. It translates to CSVTASSGNTIYF.

CDR3 nucleotides: TGTGCCATACCGGACAGGGAGCACACCGGGGAGCTGTTTTTT. Translated, it gives CAIPDREHTGELFF. V is TRBV28 and J is TRBJ2-2; 8 bases map to TRBD1. The CDR3 totals 14 residues. After removal of 10 bases from V and 3 bases from J, the junction contained 7 bases not matched to a gene. Germline V gene data show CDR1 as MDHEN and CDR2 as SYDVKM.

This clone has a handful of counts. The CDR3 nucleotides are TGTGCCAGCAGCTCACGGGCCAGGGGAAATTCACCCCTCCACTTT. Translation gives CASSSRARGNSPLHF. This chain uses TRBV11-3 with TRBJ1-6, with a possible D match to TRBD1 (6 bases). Germline-derived CDR1 and CDR2 are SGHNT and YENEEA. This CDR3 has 15 residues. V lost 4 bases to trimming and J lost 7 bases, with 14 bases between them.

This clone was seen more than once but under ten times. The rearrangement joins TRBV6-8 to TRBJ1-2, with 11 bases fitting TRBD1. The CDR3 totals 16 residues. V lost 6 bases and J lost 4; bases outside the gene matches: 10. In germline, CDR1 is MNHGY, CDR2 SAAAGT. The CDR3 bases are TGTGCCAGCAGCGATCCGGGACAGGGGGATAGCTATGGCTACACCTTC. Residues: CASSDPGQGDSYGYTF.

This clone came up a few times. The V gene is TRBV6-8, the J gene TRBJ2-7; the match to TRBD2 covers 10 bases. V shed 4 bases, J shed 5 bases, and the junction held 8 bases outside the gene matches. CDR3 length: 15 residues. Germline CDR1 MNHGY, CDR2 SAAAGT. The CDR3 here is CASSSPSGRAHEQYF. The CDR3 bases are TGTGCCAGCAGTTCTCCGAGCGGGAGGGCCCACGAGCAGTACTTC.

The chain employs TRBV30 and TRBJ2-3, with 13 positions matching TRBD2. The junction had 4 bases not matched to a gene; V was cut back by 1 base and J by 6 bases. CDR1 and CDR2 (germline): GTSNPN, SVGIG (reference sequence). The CDR3 extends over 15 amino acids. The CDR3 sequence is CAWSGGLAGRDTQYF. The CDR3 region has the DNA TGTGCCTGGAGTGGGGGACTAGCGGGAAGGGATACGCAGTATTTT.

The chain links TRBV28 to TRBJ2-1; D is perhaps TRBD2 (5 bases). This CDR3 spans 12 amino acids. V was cut by 6 bases and J by 5 bases, with 8 bases left in between. Germline CDR1 and CDR2: MDHEN and SYDVKM. In DNA, the CDR3 is TGTGCCAGCAGCGAACTAGACAATGAGCAGTTCTTC. It codes for CASSELDNEQFF.

A note on this clone: The junction departs from the called germline gene at one end, perhaps through a read error. The rearrangement joins TRBV6-8 to TRBJ1-2; maybe TRBD1 (6 bases). This CDR3 comprises 14 residues. Per germline, CDR1 MNHGY and CDR2 SAAAGT. CDR3 in DNA: TGTGCCAGCAGTCAGGGGCCTTCTTCCTATGGCTACATCTTC. This encodes CASSQGPSSYGYIF.